Sequencing of this TCR beta chain was carried out in a study of blood T cell repertoires in COVID-19. How the authors handled the data: Cell counts per sample came from amplifying reference gene primers. TCRdb's table, derived via immunoSEQ multiplex PCR, lists solely in-frame clones and lacks some. V, J and clone size are those of that table, while D and trimming were read from the DNA. The table lists about 25,000 clones, around nine tenths of them singletons. The sequenced sample consisted of peripheral blood. This clonotype was sampled from a man between 65 and 79 years old with active COVID-19.

CDR3 in DNA: TGTGCCAGCAGCCAGCTGGGACTAGCGGACTACAATGAGCAGTTCTTC. This gives the protein CASSQLGLADYNEQFF. V is TRBV4-2 and J is TRBJ2-1; 11 positions agree with TRBD2. This CDR3 is built from 16 residues. Trimming removed 3 bases from V and 3 bases from J; junction bases left unmatched: 4. From germline, CDR1 is LGHNA and CDR2 YNFKEQ.